The 15 T cell receptor beta chains reported below all come from one sample, sequenced in a study of cytomegalovirus exposure and HLA in healthy donors. PCR involved 60 Vbeta and 13 Jbeta primers. The protocol was immunoSEQ multiplex PCR, while the TCRdb copy is restricted to in-frame clones and leaves out a portion. The sample has roughly 200,000 clones, 80% seen once. Input material: PBMCs. The receptors stem from a boy under 18 in good health and CMV-seronegative.

The chain is built from TRBV30 and TRBJ1-5, with 10 nucleotides matching TRBD1. The CDR3 covers 15 residues. V was pared by 2 bases and J by 6 bases, with 7 bases of the junction left unmatched. Germline loops: CDR1 GTSNPN, CDR2 SVGIG (reference sequence). Here the CDR3 DNA reads TGTGCCTGGAGTAGAGGGACAGGGGTTTTTCAGCCCCAGCATTTT. This codes for CAWSRGTGVFQPQHF.

This chain connects TRBV9 to TRBJ2-7; 11 bases are shared with TRBD2. With 1 base clipped from V and 3 bases from J, the junction kept 6 bases outside the gene matches. CDR1 is SGDLS and CDR2 is YYNGEE in the germline V gene. The CDR3 extends over 16 amino acids. The CDR3 nucleotides read TGTGCCAGCAGCGTAAAGGGACTAGCGGCGGTCTACGAGCAGTACTTC. It codes for CASSVKGLAAVYEQYF.

This clone was observed once. The CDR3 nucleotides read TGCGCCAGCAGTGCAGGCCAGGTATACACCGGGGAGCTGTTTTTT. This translates into CASSAGQVYTGELFF. V is TRBV10-2 and J is TRBJ2-2, with D hard to call. Germline V gene lookup returns CDR1 WSHSY and CDR2 SAAADI. The CDR3 runs 15 residues. With 4 bases removed from V and 3 bases from J, the gap between germline ends came to 12 bases.

The chain combines TRBV27 with TRBJ1-1; a weak D match, TRBD1 (5 bases). This CDR3 region has 14 residues. Trimming removed 4 bases from V and 4 bases from J, with 13 bases in between. Germline loops: CDR1 MNHEY, CDR2 SMNVEV (reference sequence). This CDR3 is CASSWSLGGTEAFF. The CDR3 DNA follows: TGTGCCAGCAGTTGGTCCCTCGGGGGCACTGAAGCTTTCTTT.

This clone was found a few times. The rearrangement uses TRBV30 and TRBJ1-4; 8 bases match TRBD1. The CDR3 consists of 15 residues. CDR1 is GTSNPN, CDR2 SVGIG, per germline (reference sequence). The trim removed 0 bases at V and 7 bases at J, leaving 7 bases unmatched. The CDR3 sequence is CAWSVTGQGAEKLFF. Written as DNA, the CDR3 is TGTGCCTGGAGTGTAACGGGGCAGGGGGCTGAAAAACTGTTTTTT.

This clone was counted between two and nine times. The chain links TRBV19 to TRBJ1-3; D unclear. Germline values: CDR1 LNHDA, CDR2 SQIVND (reference sequence). CDR3 size: 11 residues. V gave up 8 bases and J gave up 4 bases, with 6 bases separating them. CDR3 nucleotides: TGTGCCAGTCGGAGAGGAAACACCATATATTTT. This codes for CASRRGNTIYF.

The chain joins TRBV14 to TRBJ1-2; D remains ambiguous. V was clipped by 1 base and J by 1 base, with 19 bases between them. Germline V gene lookup returns CDR1 SGHDN and CDR2 FVKESK. The CDR3 consists of 18 residues. The CDR3 here is CASSQAAGPISLNYGYTF. As DNA, the CDR3 is TGTGCCAGCAGCCAAGCAGCGGGCCCGATTTCACTTAACTATGGCTACACCTTC.

The chain has TRBV28 and TRBJ2-6; no clear D. Looked up from germline, CDR1 is MDHEN and CDR2 is SYDVKM. Trimming removed 8 bases from V and 0 bases from J, with 14 bases in between. The CDR3 has 16 residues. CDR3 sequence (DNA): TGTGCCAGCCTCAGACAACAAAGCTCTGGGGCCAACGTCCTGACTTTC. It is translated as CASLRQQSSGANVLTF. Full variable domain (rest looked up from reference TRBV28 and TRBJ2-6): DVKVTQSSRYLVKRTGEKVFLECVQDMDHENMFWYRQDPGLGLRLIYFSYDVKMKEKGDIPEGYSVSREKKERFSLILESASTNQTSMYLCASLRQQSSGANVLTFGAGSRLTVL.

The chain employs TRBV4-1 and TRBJ2-2; TRBD1 might be the D (5 bases). Deletions cut 0 bases from V and 6 bases from J, with 11 bases between. CDR1 is MGHRA and CDR2 is YSYEKL in the germline V gene. There are 15 residues in the CDR3. The chain's CDR3 is CASSQDGEGAGELFF. Here the CDR3 DNA reads TGCGCCAGCAGCCAAGATGGGGAAGGGGCCGGGGAGCTGTTTTTT.

The chain links TRBV5-1 to TRBJ2-7, with 15 bases that match TRBD2. Losses at the gene ends were 6 bases for V and 0 bases for J; bases not matched to a gene: 1. The length of the CDR3 is 15 residues. Germline values: CDR1 SGHRS, CDR2 YFSETQ. Here the CDR3 DNA reads TGCGCCAGCATGGGACTAGCGGGAGGCTCCTACGAGCAGTACTTC. Its translation is CASMGLAGGSYEQYF. The full variable domain, completed using reference TRBV5-1 and TRBJ2-7, is KAGVTQTPRYLIKTRGQQVTLSCSPISGHRSVSWYQQTPGQGLQFLFEYFSETQRNKGNFPGRFSGRQFSNSRSEMNVSTLELGDSALYLCASMGLAGGSYEQYFGPGTRLTVT.

This chain uses TRBV5-1 with TRBJ2-7; 7 nucleotides line up with TRBD2. Germline CDR1 SGHRS, CDR2 YFSETQ. The CDR3 has 14 amino acids. With 1 base clipped from V and 3 bases from J, the junction kept 4 bases outside the gene matches. Here the CDR3 reads CASSLRAGLYEQYF. CDR3 sequence (DNA): TGCGCCAGCAGCTTGAGAGCGGGGCTCTACGAGCAGTACTTC.

This chain connects TRBV5-1 to TRBJ2-1, with 7 positions matching TRBD2. Trimming at V came to 2 bases and at J to 0 bases, leaving 2 bases not matched to a gene. The CDR3 runs to 15 residues. CDR1 SGHRS and CDR2 YFSETQ come from the germline V gene. The CDR3 loop reads CASSLGGSSYNEQFF. The CDR3 DNA is TGCGCCAGCAGCTTAGGCGGGAGCTCCTACAATGAGCAGTTCTTC.

The chain couples TRBV11-2 to TRBJ2-1; the D gene is possibly TRBD2 (5 bases). The V gene lost 0 bases and the J gene lost 1 base, with 10 bases spanning the gap. Germline loops: CDR1 SGHAT, CDR2 FQNNGV. The CDR3 loop spans 16 amino acids. The CDR3, as DNA: TGTGCCAGCAGCTTAGATCGCAGAGGGTCCTACAATGAGCAGTTCTTC. It encodes CASSLDRRGSYNEQFF.

The J gene is TRBJ1-1, the V gene TRBV13, with TRBD1 as a possible D gene (6 bases). The V gene lost 5 bases and the J gene lost 3 bases, with 13 bases spanning the gap. The CDR3 consists of 14 residues. Germline CDR1 and CDR2: PRHDT and FYEKMQ (reference sequence). This CDR3 reads CASSQQGLYTEAFF. Here the CDR3 DNA reads TGTGCCAGCAGCCAACAGGGTCTGTACACTGAAGCTTTCTTT.

The V and J genes are TRBV6-5 and TRBJ1-3; no definite D call. The V end lost 0 bases, the J end lost 5 bases, and 8 bases lay between the germline ends. Germline CDR1 is MNHEY and CDR2 is SVGAGI. This CDR3 has 14 residues. The CDR3 DNA is TGTGCCAGCAGTTACTCCCCGGGGAGAAACACCATATATTTT. Amino acids: CASSYSPGRNTIYF.